This T cell receptor (beta chain) stems from a study of shared clonotypes between healthy human individuals. Points from the study as a whole: Only a few donors were included, so the genetic and exposure-history diversity represented was limited.

As concerns this clone: What it binds is unknown.

The V end lost 0 bases, the J end lost 4 bases, and 10 bases lay between the germline ends. From germline, CDR1 is SQVTM and CDR2 ANQGSEA. This CDR3 is 13 amino acids long. Per the original methods: ImmunoSEQ sequences covered only the junction and lacked quality scores; filtering therefore differed. TCRdb's copy holds only in-frame clones and misses some; the assay was immunoSEQ multiplex PCR. V and J calls and clone size are copied from that table; D and trimming were computed from the DNA. This sample has some 2,000,000 clones, with roughly 94% found just once. The naive CD8 fraction comprised CD45RO-negative cells positively selected for CCR7 and excluded terminally differentiated effector memory CD45RA+ cells.

The TCR originated in a man younger than 30 in good health. The sequenced sample consisted of naive CD8+ T cells sorted from blood. The chain employs TRBV29-1 and TRBJ2-7; tentatively, D is TRBD1 (5 bases). The CDR3 is CSVEDDRKYEQYF. The CDR3 nucleotides are TGCAGCGTTGAAGACGACAGAAAATACGAGCAGTACTTC.